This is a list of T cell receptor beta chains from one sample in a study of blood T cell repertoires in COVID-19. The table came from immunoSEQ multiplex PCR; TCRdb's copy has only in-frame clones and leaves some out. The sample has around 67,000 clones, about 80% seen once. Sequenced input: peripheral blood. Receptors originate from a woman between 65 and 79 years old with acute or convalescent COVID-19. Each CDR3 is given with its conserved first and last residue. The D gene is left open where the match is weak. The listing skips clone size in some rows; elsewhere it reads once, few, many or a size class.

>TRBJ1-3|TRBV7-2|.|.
TGTGCCAGCAGCTCCCCGTTCTCTGGAAACACCATATATTTT
CASSSPFSGNTIYF
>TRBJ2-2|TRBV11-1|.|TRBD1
TGTGCCAGCAGCCCGTGGGACAGGGCAACCGGGGAGCTGTTTTTT
CASSPWDRATGELFF
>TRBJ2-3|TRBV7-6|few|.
TGTGCCAGCAGCTCGGCCGGACTACTAGTGACGCAGTATTTT
CASSSAGLLVTQYF
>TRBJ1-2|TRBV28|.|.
TGTGCCAGCAGCGAGGGACTCTATGGCTACACCTTC
CASSEGLYGYTF
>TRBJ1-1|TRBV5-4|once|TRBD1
TGTGCCAGCAGCCCGAGACAGGGGGCAGGGAACACTGAAGCTTTCTTT
CASSPRQGAGNTEAFF
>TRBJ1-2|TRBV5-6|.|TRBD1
TGTGCCAGCAGCCCCGGGGGGCAGGGGGCGGAGTATGGCTACACCTTC
CASSPGGQGAEYGYTF
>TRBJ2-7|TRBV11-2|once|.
TGTGCCAGCAGCTTTTCAGGGTACGAGCAGTACTTC
CASSFSGYEQYF
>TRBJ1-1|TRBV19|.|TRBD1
TGTGCCAGTAGGGAGGACAGGGGTGGCACTGAAGCTTTCTTT
CASREDRGGTEAFF
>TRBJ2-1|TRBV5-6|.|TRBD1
TGTGCCAGCAGCTATGGGACAGGGTGGGAGAGTGAGCAGTTCTTC
CASSYGTGWESEQFF
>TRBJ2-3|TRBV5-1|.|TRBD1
TGCGCCAGCAGTTCGGGGGACAGGGACACAGATACGCAGTATTTT
CASSSGDRDTDTQYF
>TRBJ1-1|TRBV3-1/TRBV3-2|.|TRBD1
TGTGCCAGCAGCCAAGTGGTGCCAGGGGGCACTGAAGCTTTCTTT
CASSQVVPGGTEAFF
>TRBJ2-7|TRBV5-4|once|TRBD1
TGTGCCAGCAGCTTGGACAGGGGGAAGTACGAGCAGTACTTC
CASSLDRGKYEQYF
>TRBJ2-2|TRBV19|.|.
TGTGCCAGTTCCCCAGCAGCGTCGAACACCGGGGAGCTGTTTTTT
CASSPAASNTGELFF
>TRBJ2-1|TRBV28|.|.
TGTGCCAGCAGTTCCGGGACACGATACAATGAGCAGTTCTTC
CASSSGTRYNEQFF
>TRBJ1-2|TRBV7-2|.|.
TGTGCCAGCAGCTTAGTCGCAGGAACCGTTAAGTATGGCTACACCTTC
CASSLVAGTVKYGYTF
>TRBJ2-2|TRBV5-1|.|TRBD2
TGCGCCAGCAGCCCCGGGACTAGCGCTACCGGGGAGCTGTTTTTT
CASSPGTSATGELFF
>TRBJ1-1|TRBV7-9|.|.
TGTGCCAGCAGCCCGGAAAGGCGGGGCACTGAAGCTTTCTTT
CASSPERRGTEAFF
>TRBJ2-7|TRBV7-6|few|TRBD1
TGTGCCAGCAGCTCCCTTGCGCGACAGGGGAACGAGCAGTACTTC
CASSSLARQGNEQYF
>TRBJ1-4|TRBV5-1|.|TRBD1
TGCGCCAGCAGCTTGGGACAGGGGGCGAATGAAAAACTGTTTTTT
CASSLGQGANEKLFF
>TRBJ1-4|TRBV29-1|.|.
TGCAGCGTTGGGCCAGGGAATGAAAAACTGTTTTTT
CSVGPGNEKLFF
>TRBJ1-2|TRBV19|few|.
TGTGCCATCTTCCTAGGGGAAGCTGGCTACACCTTC
CAIFLGEAGYTF
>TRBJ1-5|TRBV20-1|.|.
TGCAGTGCTAGTGAACAGGGTTTCAATCAGCCCCAGCATTTT
CSASEQGFNQPQHF